This entry describes one TCR beta chain. This sample was taken from a study of blood T cell repertoires in COVID-19. The protocol was immunoSEQ multiplex PCR, while the TCRdb copy is restricted to in-frame clones and leaves out a portion. The sample contains roughly 250,000 clones, 88% of which appear only once. CDR3 size: 14 residues. From germline, CDR1 is KGHDR and CDR2 SFDVKD. The germline V and J ends were trimmed by 7 bases and 6 bases, with 15 bases remaining between them. The rearrangement joins TRBV24-1 to TRBJ1-5; maybe TRBD1 (6 bases). Input material: peripheral blood. The TCR comes from a middle-aged woman who had recovered from COVID-19. CDR3 in DNA: TGTGCCACCAGCCGGACAGCATTTTCTCAGCCCCAGCATTTT. Its translation: CATSRTAFSQPQHF.